These T cell receptor beta chains were read from a single sample in a study of sequential checkpoint blockade in melanoma. Only in-frame clones appear in the TCRdb table, and some are missing; sequencing was by immunoSEQ multiplex PCR. The table lists fewer than 6,500 clones, around 58% of them singletons. The sample consisted of CD8+ T cells sorted from blood (inferred from file names), taken from a patient given nivolumab and ipilimumab in sequence. These TCRs come from a human donor with melanoma. Each CDR3 is given with its conserved first and last residue. Each record gives: J gene, D gene, V gene, clone size, CDR3 protein, CDR3 DNA. D genes are given only for firm matches. A row's size may be missing; if present it is once, few, many or a size class.

J: TRBJ2-5; D: TRBD1; V: TRBV29-1; size: -; CDR3: CSAEPLTKTGGETQYF; DNA: TGCAGCGCCGAGCCACTTACCAAGACAGGGGGAGAGACCCAGTACTTC
J: TRBJ2-7; D: -; V: TRBV21-1; size: few; CDR3: CASRKGQGKYF; DNA: TGTGCCAGCAGAAAAGGACAGGGGAAGTACTTC
J: TRBJ2-1; D: TRBD1; V: TRBV4-1; size: -; CDR3: CASSPGQGGNEQFF; DNA: TGCGCCAGCAGCCCCGGACAGGGGGGCAATGAGCAGTTCTTC
J: TRBJ2-1; D: -; V: TRBV5-1; size: once; CDR3: CASSWDSNEQFF; DNA: TGCGCCAGCAGCTGGGACTCGAATGAGCAGTTCTTC
J: TRBJ2-2; D: -; V: TRBV11-2; size: once; CDR3: CASSLGGANTGELFF; DNA: TGTGCCAGCAGCTTAGGCGGAGCGAACACCGGGGAGCTGTTTTTT
J: TRBJ2-5; D: TRBD2; V: TRBV2; size: few; CDR3: CASSPYSGGYQETQYF; DNA: TGTGCCAGCAGCCCCTATAGCGGGGGATACCAAGAGACCCAGTACTTC
J: TRBJ2-1; D: TRBD2; V: TRBV7-2; size: -; CDR3: CASSWDLVSGSQGEQFF; DNA: TGTGCCAGCAGCTGGGACTTAGTTAGCGGGAGCCAAGGTGAGCAGTTCTTC
J: TRBJ2-1; D: TRBD1; V: TRBV27; size: -; CDR3: CASSDRGGYNEQFF; DNA: TGTGCCAGCTCGGACAGGGGAGGATACAATGAGCAGTTCTTC
J: TRBJ2-1; D: -; V: TRBV10-3; size: -; CDR3: CAISEQTYNEQFF; DNA: TGTGCCATCAGTGAGCAGACTTACAATGAGCAGTTCTTC
J: TRBJ1-1; D: -; V: TRBV29-1; size: -; CDR3: CSVETAGFGNTEAFF; DNA: TGCAGCGTTGAGACGGCAGGTTTCGGAAACACTGAAGCTTTCTTT
J: TRBJ2-1; D: TRBD2; V: TRBV7-9; size: medium-sized; CDR3: CASSFSAGGRNNEQFF; DNA: TGTGCCAGCAGCTTCTCAGCGGGGGGGCGTAACAATGAGCAGTTCTTC
J: TRBJ1-5; D: -; V: TRBV7-7; size: -; CDR3: CASSPGWNQPQHF; DNA: TGTGCTAGCAGTCCAGGGTGGAATCAGCCCCAGCATTTT
J: TRBJ1-1; D: -; V: TRBV12-2; size: -; CDR3: CASRKHSKRRGTEAFF; DNA: TGTGCAAGTCGCAAACACTCAAAAAGGAGGGGCACTGAAGCTTTCTTT
J: TRBJ1-6; D: -; V: TRBV7-9; size: few; CDR3: CASSALGGGNSPLHF; DNA: TGTGCCAGCAGCGCCCTCGGCGGGGGCAATTCACCCCTCCACTTT
J: TRBJ2-1; D: -; V: TRBV4-1; size: -; CDR3: CASSQEVSGNEQFF; DNA: TGCGCCAGCAGCCAAGAGGTTAGCGGCAATGAGCAGTTCTTC
J: TRBJ2-7; D: -; V: TRBV6-1; size: -; CDR3: CASRGRDSEQYF; DNA: TGTGCCAGCAGGGGTAGGGACTCCGAGCAGTACTTC
J: TRBJ2-7; D: TRBD1; V: TRBV7-3; size: -; CDR3: CASSPSDRDHEQYF; DNA: TGTGCCAGCAGCCCTTCGGACAGGGATCACGAGCAGTACTTC
J: TRBJ2-2; D: TRBD2; V: TRBV13; size: many; CDR3: CASSSPSGRNTGELFF; DNA: TGTGCCAGCAGCTCGCCTAGCGGGAGGAACACCGGGGAGCTGTTTTTT
J: TRBJ1-1; D: -; V: TRBV29-1; size: -; CDR3: CSVVSGEDTEAFF; DNA: TGCAGCGTTGTGTCCGGGGAGGACACTGAAGCTTTCTTT
J: TRBJ2-1; D: -; V: TRBV7-9; size: -; CDR3: CASSLGLYEQFF; DNA: TGTGCCAGCAGCTTAGGGCTCTATGAGCAGTTCTTC
J: TRBJ2-7; D: TRBD1; V: TRBV6-5; size: few; CDR3: CASSFAGGEQYF; DNA: TGTGCCAGCAGTTTCGCAGGGGGCGAGCAGTACTTC
J: TRBJ1-5; D: TRBD1; V: TRBV7-9; size: medium-sized; CDR3: CASSLRDRGANQPQHF; DNA: TGTGCCAGCAGCTTACGGGACAGGGGGGCCAATCAGCCCCAGCATTTT
J: TRBJ2-5; D: -; V: TRBV29-1; size: -; CDR3: CSAGGGETQYF; DNA: TGCAGCGCAGGCGGCGGGGAGACCCAGTACTTC
J: TRBJ1-1; D: -; V: TRBV9; size: -; CDR3: CASSVSGGEAFF; DNA: TGTGCCAGCAGCGTATCCGGTGGTGAAGCTTTCTTT
J: TRBJ1-5; D: -; V: TRBV30; size: -; CDR3: CAWSLDNQPQHF; DNA: TGTGCCTGGAGCCTAGACAATCAGCCCCAGCATTTT
J: TRBJ2-3; D: TRBD1; V: TRBV9; size: few; CDR3: CASSVESGGLTDTQYF; DNA: TGTGCCAGCAGCGTAGAGTCAGGGGGCTTGACAGATACGCAGTATTTT
J: TRBJ2-4; D: TRBD2; V: TRBV7-9; size: -; CDR3: CASSFRTSGRPENIQYF; DNA: TGTGCCAGCAGCTTCCGGACTAGCGGGAGACCCGAAAACATTCAGTACTTC
J: TRBJ2-1; D: -; V: TRBV7-3; size: medium-sized; CDR3: CASSAIPSGEQFF; DNA: TGTGCCAGCAGCGCTATCCCATCGGGGGAGCAGTTCTTC
J: TRBJ2-1; D: -; V: TRBV7-9; size: -; CDR3: CASSLFSEQFF; DNA: TGTGCCAGCAGCTTATTTAGTGAGCAGTTCTTC
J: TRBJ2-1; D: TRBD2; V: TRBV7-3; size: -; CDR3: CASSLSGTEQFF; DNA: TGTGCCAGCAGCCTTAGCGGGACTGAGCAGTTCTTC
J: TRBJ2-5; D: TRBD1; V: TRBV6-5; size: -; CDR3: CASSSNRGLVGETQYF; DNA: TGTGCCAGCAGTTCCAACAGGGGGCTCGTTGGAGAGACCCAGTACTTC
J: TRBJ2-1; D: -; V: TRBV7-9; size: -; CDR3: CASSFIREERYEQFF; DNA: TGTGCCAGCAGCTTCATCAGAGAAGAGCGCTATGAGCAGTTCTTC
J: TRBJ2-7; D: TRBD2; V: TRBV4-2; size: large; CDR3: CASSHGLAGGEQYF; DNA: TGTGCCAGCAGCCACGGACTAGCGGGAGGGGAGCAGTACTTC
J: TRBJ2-3; D: TRBD1; V: TRBV18; size: medium-sized; CDR3: CAPFPGQGSTDTQYF; DNA: TGTGCGCCCTTCCCCGGACAGGGTAGCACAGATACGCAGTATTTT
J: TRBJ1-1; D: -; V: TRBV27; size: few; CDR3: CASSSRDLGTEAFF; DNA: TGTGCCAGCAGTTCCAGGGATCTTGGGACTGAAGCTTTCTTT
J: TRBJ1-1; D: -; V: TRBV7-9; size: few; CDR3: CASSLVLANTEAFF; DNA: TGTGCCAGCAGCTTAGTTCTGGCGAACACTGAAGCTTTCTTT
J: TRBJ2-7; D: TRBD1; V: TRBV2; size: few; CDR3: CASGTEYEQYF; DNA: TGTGCCAGCGGGACAGAATACGAGCAGTACTTC
J: TRBJ1-5; D: -; V: TRBV19; size: -; CDR3: CASSIGGGSNQPQHF; DNA: TGTGCCAGTAGTATAGGAGGGGGAAGCAATCAGCCCCAGCATTTT
J: TRBJ2-3; D: TRBD2; V: TRBV7-3; size: few; CDR3: CASSLAGGRSDTQYF; DNA: TGTGCCAGCAGCCTAGCGGGGGGGCGATCAGATACGCAGTATTTT
J: TRBJ2-2; D: TRBD1; V: TRBV6-4; size: -; CDR3: CASSEQDRDTGELFF; DNA: TGTGCCAGCAGTGAACAGGACAGGGACACCGGGGAGCTGTTTTTT
J: TRBJ2-7; D: TRBD1; V: TRBV7-9; size: -; CDR3: CASSPGTGSYEQYF; DNA: TGTGCCAGCAGCCCGGGGACAGGGTCCTACGAGCAGTACTTC
J: TRBJ2-7; D: -; V: TRBV9; size: -; CDR3: CASSGQGYEQYF; DNA: TGTGCCAGCAGCGGGCAGGGCTACGAGCAGTACTTC
J: TRBJ1-4; D: TRBD1; V: TRBV2; size: few; CDR3: CASMGQQGAMEKLFF; DNA: TGTGCCAGCATGGGGCAACAGGGGGCTATGGAAAAACTGTTTTTT
J: TRBJ2-7; D: -; V: TRBV5-1; size: -; CDR3: CASSGPPFRQDSYEQYF; DNA: TGCGCCAGCAGCGGACCACCGTTTCGACAGGACTCCTACGAGCAGTACTTC
J: TRBJ2-5; D: -; V: TRBV30; size: -; CDR3: CAWSASGYGETQYF; DNA: TGTGCCTGGAGTGCCTCAGGGTATGGAGAGACCCAGTACTTC
J: TRBJ1-2; D: -; V: TRBV6-5; size: -; CDR3: CASSYDGGQWDGYTF; DNA: TGTGCCAGCAGTTACGATGGCGGCCAGTGGGATGGCTACACCTTC
J: TRBJ1-6; D: -; V: TRBV5-6; size: -; CDR3: CASSLMEASGSYNSPLHF; DNA: TGTGCCAGCAGCCTGATGGAGGCCTCGGGCTCCTATAATTCACCCCTCCACTTT
J: TRBJ2-7; D: TRBD2; V: TRBV5-1; size: few; CDR3: CASSWTSGAIYEQYF; DNA: TGCGCCAGCAGCTGGACTAGCGGGGCCATCTACGAGCAGTACTTC
J: TRBJ2-7; D: TRBD1; V: TRBV30; size: medium-sized; CDR3: CAWAQGQRIFEQYF; DNA: TGTGCCTGGGCCCAGGGACAGCGAATTTTCGAGCAGTACTTC
J: TRBJ1-1; D: -; V: TRBV2; size: -; CDR3: CASSEGAGVTEAFF; DNA: TGTGCCAGCAGTGAGGGGGCAGGGGTCACTGAAGCTTTCTTT
J: TRBJ1-5; D: TRBD1; V: TRBV2; size: -; CDR3: CASSEGMNRGLQPQHF; DNA: TGTGCCAGCAGTGAAGGCATGAACAGGGGGCTTCAGCCCCAGCATTTT
J: TRBJ1-2; D: -; V: TRBV27; size: medium-sized; CDR3: CASSFSSTAPSYTF; DNA: TGTGCCAGCAGTTTTAGCTCAACCGCCCCCAGCTACACCTTC
J: TRBJ2-7; D: TRBD2; V: TRBV5-1; size: once; CDR3: CASSLTSGTPYEQYF; DNA: TGCGCCAGCAGCCTGACTAGCGGGACACCCTACGAGCAGTACTTC